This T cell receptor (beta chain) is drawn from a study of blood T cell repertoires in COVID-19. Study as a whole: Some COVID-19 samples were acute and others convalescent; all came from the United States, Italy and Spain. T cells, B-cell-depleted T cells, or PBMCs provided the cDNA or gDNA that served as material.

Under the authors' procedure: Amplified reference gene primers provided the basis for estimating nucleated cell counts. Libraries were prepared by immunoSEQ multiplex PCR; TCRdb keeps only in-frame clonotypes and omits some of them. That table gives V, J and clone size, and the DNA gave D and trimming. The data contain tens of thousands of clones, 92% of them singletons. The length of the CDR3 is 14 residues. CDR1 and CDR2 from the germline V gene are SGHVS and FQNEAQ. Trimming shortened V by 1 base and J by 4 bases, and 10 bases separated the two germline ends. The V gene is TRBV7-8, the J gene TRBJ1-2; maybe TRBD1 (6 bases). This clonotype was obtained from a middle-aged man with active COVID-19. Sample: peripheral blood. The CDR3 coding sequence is TGTGCCAGCAGCTTAGAGGAACAGGGCTATGGCTACACCTTC. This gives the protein CASSLEEQGYGYTF.